Listed below are T cell receptor beta chains from one sample, sequenced in a study of OX40 agonist ivuxolimab in advanced cancers. Assay: immunoSEQ multiplex PCR; the TCRdb copy retains only in-frame clones and omits some. The sample carries 65,000 to 95,000 clones, around 86% recorded once. The sample here was CD4+ or CD8+ T cells sorted from blood, taken in a trial of the OX40 agonist ivuxolimab. These TCRs come from an adult with an advanced solid tumor such as melanoma, head and neck, liver or kidney cancer. The CDR3 runs from the conserved cysteine through the conserved F or W. A D gene is named only where the DNA matches it firmly. The listing skips clone size in some rows; elsewhere it reads once, few, many or a size class.

D | J | size | V | DNA | CDR3
TRBD2 | TRBJ2-1 | once | TRBV4-3 | TGCGCCAGCAGCCAGACAGTGGGGGCGGGAGGGTACACTGAGCAGTTCTTC | CASSQTVGAGGYTEQFF
NA | TRBJ2-7 | NA | TRBV5-5 | TGTGCCAGCAGTTTCGGACGGAGATACGAGCAGTACTTC | CASSFGRRYEQYF
NA | TRBJ1-4 | NA | TRBV7-2 | TGTGCCAGCAGCTCCGTAGTTGAAAAACTGTTTTTT | CASSSVVEKLFF
TRBD1 | TRBJ1-2 | NA | TRBV19 | TGTGCCAGTACCCGGACAGGGGGCCATGGCTACACCTTC | CASTRTGGHGYTF
NA | TRBJ1-1 | NA | TRBV6-6 | TGTGCCAGCAATCACATCCCCCAGGGCCGGATTACTGAAGCTTTCTTT | CASNHIPQGRITEAFF
NA | TRBJ2-2 | NA | TRBV6-6 | TGTGCCAGCAGTCCAAGTGGGAACACCGGGGAGCTGTTTTTT | CASSPSGNTGELFF
TRBD1 | TRBJ1-1 | NA | TRBV7-2 | TGTGCCAGCAGCTTCCCGGGACAGGATAATGAAGCTTTCTTT | CASSFPGQDNEAFF
TRBD1 | TRBJ2-3 | NA | TRBV9 | TGTGCCAGCAGCGCAAGAACCGGGACAGGGATAGATACGCAGTATTTT | CASSARTGTGIDTQYF
NA | TRBJ2-3 | NA | TRBV7-3 | TGTGCCAGCAGCTTCGGAGGGATAACAGATACGCAGTATTTT | CASSFGGITDTQYF
NA | TRBJ1-5 | NA | TRBV18 | TGTGCCAGCTCACCTCTCGGAGGGGGGAATCAGCCCCAGCATTTT | CASSPLGGGNQPQHF
NA | TRBJ1-4 | NA | TRBV2 | TGTGCCAGTAATCAGGGATCTAATGAAAAACTGTTTTTT | CASNQGSNEKLFF
NA | TRBJ1-1 | NA | TRBV6-1 | TGTGCCAGCAGTGATAGGGGACAACCGAACACTGAAGCTTTCTTT | CASSDRGQPNTEAFF
TRBD1 | TRBJ1-2 | few | TRBV28 | TGTGCCAGCAGTTCAACTGGCCGACAGGGGGCTCGTGGCTACACCTTC | CASSSTGRQGARGYTF
NA | TRBJ1-2 | NA | TRBV19 | TGTGCCAGTAGTTGGGCCGGGGAGCCTAACTATGGCTACACCTTC | CASSWAGEPNYGYTF
TRBD1 | TRBJ2-3 | once | TRBV28 | TGTGCCAGCAGTACCCGGGACAGTCAATATGGTACGCAGTATTTT | CASSTRDSQYGTQYF
NA | TRBJ2-7 | NA | TRBV28 | TGTGCCAGCAGTCCCCCGCGCCATGAGCGGAAACCCTACGAGCAGTACTTC | CASSPPRHERKPYEQYF
NA | TRBJ1-4 | NA | TRBV30 | TGTGCCTGGACCCCCCGAGGGGCTAATGAAAAACTGTTTTTT | CAWTPRGANEKLFF
NA | TRBJ1-5 | NA | TRBV6-6 | TGTGCCAGCAGAGGGACCCAAAAGCCCCAGCATTTT | CASRGTQKPQHF
TRBD1 | TRBJ2-7 | NA | TRBV28 | TGTGCCAGCAAGGGATCCGGGACAGGGGACCACGAGCAGTACTTC | CASKGSGTGDHEQYF
NA | TRBJ1-5 | NA | TRBV6-5 | TGTGCCAGCAGACCACAGGGTATCCATCAGCCCCAGCATTTT | CASRPQGIHQPQHF
NA | TRBJ2-6 | NA | TRBV6-4 | TGTGCCAGCAGTAAGGACAGTCTGGCCGGGGCCAACGTCCTGACTTTC | CASSKDSLAGANVLTF
TRBD2 | TRBJ2-3 | NA | TRBV5-1 | TGCGCCAGCAGGCTAGCGGGGGGCTCCCCGGGCGCAGATACGCAGTATTTT | CASRLAGGSPGADTQYF
NA | TRBJ1-5 | few | TRBV6-5 | TGTGCCAGCAGCTCCTTGGGCGGACGTGGGGAGCCCCAGCATTTT | CASSSLGGRGEPQHF
NA | TRBJ1-1 | NA | TRBV29-1 | TGCAGCGTTGAAGGGACGTTCATGAACACTGAAGCTTTCTTT | CSVEGTFMNTEAFF
TRBD1 | TRBJ2-7 | NA | TRBV6-1 | TGTGCCAGCAGTGACACAGGGGGGCCCTACGAGCAGTACTTC | CASSDTGGPYEQYF
TRBD2 | TRBJ2-5 | NA | TRBV14 | TGTGCCAGCAGCCCAAGAGGATTGGTAGCGGGAGAAGAGACCCAGTACTTC | CASSPRGLVAGEETQYF
NA | TRBJ2-2 | NA | TRBV9 | TGTGCCAGCAGCGGACTATTACCGGGACTGGGGTCGGGGACCGGGGAGCTGTTTTTT | CASSGLLPGLGSGTGELFF
TRBD1 | TRBJ2-3 | once | TRBV7-7 | TGTGCCAGCAGCTTAAATACAGGGGCAGATACGCAGTATTTT | CASSLNTGADTQYF
NA | TRBJ1-5 | NA | TRBV19 | TGTGCCAGTAGTATAGACCCGACCGGGTTGGTTACCGCGGTTCAGCCCCAGCATTTT | CASSIDPTGLVTAVQPQHF
TRBD1 | TRBJ2-2 | NA | TRBV7-3 | TGTGCCAGCAGGACGGACAGGTCTAACGGGGAGCTGTTTTTT | CASRTDRSNGELFF
NA | TRBJ2-2 | NA | TRBV9 | TGTGCCAGCAGCGCATCACCAGAGACCGGGGAGCTGTTTTTT | CASSASPETGELFF
NA | TRBJ2-2 | NA | TRBV7-2 | TGTGCCAGCAGCCCCGTACCACGGCAGGGAGGCACCGGGGAGCTGTTTTTT | CASSPVPRQGGTGELFF
NA | TRBJ1-3 | few | TRBV6-4 | TGTGCCAGCAGTAAAGATGAGGGAAACACCATATATTTT | CASSKDEGNTIYF
NA | TRBJ2-2 | NA | TRBV6-1 | TGTGCCAGCAGGTTTCTAGGGAACACCGGGGAGCTGTTTTTT | CASRFLGNTGELFF
NA | TRBJ2-2 | NA | TRBV10-3 | TGTGCCATCAGAGCAGACGCGAACACCGGGGAGCTGTTTTTT | CAIRADANTGELFF
NA | TRBJ2-2 | NA | TRBV5-1 | TGCGCCAGCAGCTCCGACGGGAACACCGGGGAGCTGTTTTTT | CASSSDGNTGELFF
NA | TRBJ1-6 | NA | TRBV5-1 | TGCGCCAGCAGCTTGGGGGAGAGAAGCTCCTATAATTCACCCCTCCACTTT | CASSLGERSSYNSPLHF
NA | TRBJ2-7 | NA | TRBV5-1 | TGCGCCAGCAGCTTGGGACAGTCCTACGAGCAGTACTTC | CASSLGQSYEQYF
TRBD1 | TRBJ2-7 | NA | TRBV6-5 | TGTGCCAGCAGTTACCAGACAGGGGGCGAGCAGTACTTC | CASSYQTGGEQYF
NA | TRBJ1-2 | few | TRBV9 | TGTGCCAGCAGCGTTCGCGACCGGGACGGGGGTTGGTATGGCTACACCTTC | CASSVRDRDGGWYGYTF
NA | TRBJ1-3 | once | TRBV6-6 | TGTGCCAGCCACCGGGACTCCGGAAACACCATATATTTT | CASHRDSGNTIYF
NA | TRBJ1-4 | NA | TRBV28 | TGTGCCAGCAGGGATGCCGGCGAAAAACTGTTTTTT | CASRDAGEKLFF
TRBD2 | TRBJ2-3 | NA | TRBV2 | TGTGCCAGCAGAGTGACTAGCGGGGGGCCAGATACGCAGTATTTT | CASRVTSGGPDTQYF
NA | TRBJ2-6 | NA | TRBV7-9 | TGTGCCAGCAGCCAAAGACACGGATCTGGGGCCAACGTCCTGACTTTC | CASSQRHGSGANVLTF
NA | TRBJ2-4 | NA | TRBV1 | TGCACCAGCAGCCCGCGGGTTATCCTCACTAGCGTCAAAAACATTCAGTACTTC | CTSSPRVILTSVKNIQYF
NA | TRBJ2-7 | few | TRBV4-1 | TGCGCCAGCAGCCAACAAAACCTCATAGGGGCGGAGGAGCAGTACTTC | CASSQQNLIGAEEQYF
NA | TRBJ2-7 | NA | TRBV27 | TGTGCCAGCAGTTCCCGCAAGCGACAGAGCCACGAGCAGTACTTC | CASSSRKRQSHEQYF
TRBD1 | TRBJ2-7 | once | TRBV18 | TGTGCCAGCTCACCAAGGGACAGGGGGTACGAGCAGTACTTC | CASSPRDRGYEQYF
NA | TRBJ2-7 | once | TRBV19 | TGTGCCAGTAGTGATAGGGTAGGGGCCTACGAGCAGTACTTC | CASSDRVGAYEQYF
NA | TRBJ1-2 | NA | TRBV5-3 | TGTGCCAGAAGCACCGACAGCAACTATGGCTACACCTTC | CARSTDSNYGYTF
NA | TRBJ1-1 | few | TRBV30 | TGTGCCTGGAGTCAGGGGATTAACACTGAAGCTTTCTTT | CAWSQGINTEAFF
NA | TRBJ2-3 | NA | TRBV5-6 | TGTGCCAGTTTGGCGGGGACCCGCACAGATACGCAGTATTTT | CASLAGTRTDTQYF